Listed below are T cell receptor beta chains from one sample, sequenced in a study of molecular identifiers for immune sequencing clone quantification. TCRdb reanalysed the PCR reads using MiXCR and keeps one entry per CDR3 protein. Seen here are more than 250,000 distinct CDR3 sequences, about 22% observed once, and the top ten hold approximately 0.8%. Sequencing input: naive CD8+ T cells from blood, with Jurkat cell RNA spiked in. The receptors come from a human donor in good health. Some libraries in this study had Jurkat cell RNA spiked in. Both conserved end residues are part of each CDR3. A D gene is named only where the DNA matches it firmly. The size of a clone is reported for some rows only, either as once, few or many, or as a class for expanded clones.

>15|TRBD2|many|TRBV7-9|TRBJ2-3
CASSPRTSDKDTQYF
TGTGCCAGCAGCCCGAGAACTAGCGATAAAGATACGCAGTATTTT
>14|TRBD2|many|TRBV2|TRBJ2-3
CASNRLADTDTQYF
TGTGCCAGCAACAGACTAGCAGACACAGATACGCAGTATTTT
>15|TRBD2|many|TRBV6-5|TRBJ2-3
CASSYGGLATDTQYF
TGTGCCAGCAGTTACGGGGGACTAGCCACAGATACGCAGTATTTT
>13|.|few|TRBV11-2|TRBJ1-1
CASRLDTNTEAFF
TGTGCCAGCCGACTCGACACGAACACTGAAGCTTTCTTT
>14|.|many|TRBV7-3|TRBJ1-4
CARAAPGANEKLFF
TGTGCCAGGGCCGCCCCAGGAGCTAATGAAAAACTGTTTTTT
>14|.|.|TRBV12-3/TRBV12-4|TRBJ2-5
CASRPPKYQETQYF
TGTGCCAGCAGGCCACCGAAGTACCAAGAGACCCAGTACTTC
>13|.|many|TRBV7-9|TRBJ2-7
CASSLPVSYEQYF
TGTGCCAGCAGCCTACCCGTGTCCTACGAGCAGTACTTC
>22|TRBD1|few|TRBV6-2/TRBV6-3|TRBJ2-2
CASSYSISDRVWQFMNTGELFF
TGTGCCAGCAGTTACTCGATCTCGGACAGGGTCTGGCAATTTATGAACACCGGGGAGCTGTTTTTT
>16|.|few|TRBV7-9|TRBJ1-2
CASSLDVPAANYGYTF
TGTGCCAGCAGCTTAGATGTCCCTGCAGCTAACTATGGCTACACCTTC
>17|.|.|TRBV6-1|TRBJ2-3
CASSEEGAGARTDTQYF
TGTGCCAGCAGTGAAGAGGGGGCGGGGGCCCGCACAGATACGCAGTATTTT
>14|TRBD2|many|TRBV29-1|TRBJ2-2
CSVEAGRRAGELFF
TGCAGCGTTGAGGCCGGGAGGAGGGCCGGGGAGCTGTTTTTT
>13|.|few|TRBV6-2/TRBV6-3|TRBJ2-7
CASDLGVSYEQYF
TGTGCCAGCGACCTTGGAGTCTCCTACGAGCAGTACTTC
>14|.|many|TRBV6-5|TRBJ1-1
CASSYGNLNTEAFF
TGTGCCAGCAGTTATGGGAACTTGAACACTGAAGCTTTCTTT
>13|.|many|TRBV6-6|TRBJ1-5
CASSYNSGQPQHF
TGTGCCAGCAGTTATAATTCCGGTCAGCCCCAGCATTTT
>15|TRBD1|many|TRBV12-3/TRBV12-4|TRBJ2-7
CASSQLDRVPYEQYF
TGTGCCAGCAGTCAACTCGACAGGGTCCCCTACGAGCAGTACTTC
>13|TRBD1|many|TRBV29-1|TRBJ2-7
CSVITGGSYEQYF
TGCAGCGTTATAACAGGGGGCTCCTACGAGCAGTACTTC
>10|.|many|TRBV29-1|TRBJ2-7
CSVVVYEQYF
TGCAGCGTGGTTGTCTACGAGCAGTACTTC
>15|.|few|TRBV14|TRBJ1-1
CASSQVSGADTEAFF
TGTGCCAGCAGCCAAGTATCAGGGGCGGACACTGAAGCTTTCTTT
>17|TRBD2|many|TRBV7-9|TRBJ2-3
CASSLLAGVAYADTQYF
TGTGCCAGCAGCTTGCTAGCGGGGGTCGCTTATGCAGATACGCAGTATTTT
>14|TRBD1|many|TRBV7-9|TRBJ2-3
CASSPRTGMDTQYF
TGTGCCAGCAGCCCCCGGACAGGCATGGATACGCAGTATTTT
>15|TRBD2|many|TRBV20-1|TRBJ2-3
CSATLAGEITDTQYF
TGCAGTGCTACCCTAGCGGGGGAGATCACAGATACGCAGTATTTT
>15|.|many|TRBV6-2/TRBV6-3|TRBJ1-1
CASSYAGADASEAFF
TGTGCCAGCAGTTACGCGGGAGCGGACGCATCCGAAGCTTTCTTT
>14|.|many|TRBV2|TRBJ1-2
CASSESPGAYGYTF
TGTGCCAGCAGTGAGTCCCCAGGGGCATATGGCTACACCTTC
>16|TRBD2|many|TRBV7-7|TRBJ2-7
CASRPRTSFLSYEQYF
TGTGCCAGCAGACCGAGGACTAGCTTTTTGTCCTACGAGCAGTACTTC
>12|.|many|TRBV20-1|TRBJ2-5
CSARGPQETQYF
TGCAGTGCTAGAGGTCCACAAGAGACCCAGTACTTC
>13|.|.|TRBV19|TRBJ2-7
CASSIKDGDEQYF
TGTGCCAGTAGTATAAAGGACGGGGACGAGCAGTACTTC
>13|TRBD2|once|TRBV29-1|TRBJ2-3
CSGRLADTGTQYF
TGCAGCGGCCGACTAGCGGACACAGGTACGCAGTATTTT